This TCR beta chain originates from a study of T-cell reconstitution after alpha-beta-depleted transplantation in children. Overall study results and limits: At one year after transplant, newly produced T cells mostly accounted for T-cell counts and diversity. Several hundred expanded graft clones reportedly were the source of alpha-beta T cells about two months after transplant.

Unique molecular identifiers featured in how the TCRbeta library was prepared. A single record per CDR3 protein comes from TCRdb applying MiXCR to the PCR reads. There are about 510,000 distinct CDR3 sequences in the sample; 11% occur only once, and approximately 14% lies in the top ten. Comments on this clonotype: Its antigen is still unknown.

The CDR3 sequence is 20 residues long. J was trimmed by 0 bases and V by 1 base; bases with no gene match: 13. Germline V CDR1 and CDR2: LGHNA, YSLEER. This sample comprised PBMCs, mostly from graft donor cells, obtained 180 days after TCRalphabeta/CD19-depleted stem cell transplant. The J gene is TRBJ2-7, the V gene TRBV4-3; TRBD2 aligns across 12 bases. This receptor was obtained from a female patient aged 2 to 10 who had a stem cell transplant for aplastic anemia, so the T cells may come from the graft donor. The CDR3 protein is CASSQGGSGTSGPSSYEQYV. Written as DNA, the CDR3 is TGCGCCAGCAGCCAAGGCGGATCCGGGACTAGCGGGCCTAGCTCCTACGAGCAGTACGTC.